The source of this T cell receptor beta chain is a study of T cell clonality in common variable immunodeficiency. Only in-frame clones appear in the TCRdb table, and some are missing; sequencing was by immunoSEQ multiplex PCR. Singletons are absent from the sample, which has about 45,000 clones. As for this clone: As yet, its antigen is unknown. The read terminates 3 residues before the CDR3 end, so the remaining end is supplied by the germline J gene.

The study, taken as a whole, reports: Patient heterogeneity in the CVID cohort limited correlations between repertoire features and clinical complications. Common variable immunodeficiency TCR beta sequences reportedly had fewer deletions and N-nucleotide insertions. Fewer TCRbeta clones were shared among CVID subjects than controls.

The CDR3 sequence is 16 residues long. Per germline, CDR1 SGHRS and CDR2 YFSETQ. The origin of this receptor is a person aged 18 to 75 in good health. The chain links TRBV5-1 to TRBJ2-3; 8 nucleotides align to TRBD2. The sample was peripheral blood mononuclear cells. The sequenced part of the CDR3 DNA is TGCGCCAGCAGCTTGGTGGCGGGGGGAACCACAAGAACG. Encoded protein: CASSLVAGGTTRT. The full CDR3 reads CASSLVAGGTTRTQYF.